The text below deals with one T cell receptor (beta chain). All donors were healthy HIV-negative adults lacking recent acute infections or vaccinations. Deep-level assay runs were performed. Replicate sorted-subset PCRs were loaded with about 0.2 ug DNA, about 30,000 T cell genomes. Libraries were prepared by immunoSEQ multiplex PCR; TCRdb keeps only in-frame clonotypes and omits some of them. The profile shows around 1.5 million clones, around 98% of them singletons. This record comes from a study of shared clonotypes between healthy human individuals. The germline V gene encodes CDR1 MDHEN and CDR2 SYDVKM. The CDR3 length is 14 residues. The V and J ends lost 8 bases and 6 bases, in that order; junction bases with no gene match: 10.

The sample consisted of naive CD4+ T cells sorted from blood. Subset here: CD45RA+ positively selected. The sequence came from a man aged 25-45 years in good health. This rearrangement joins TRBV28 to TRBJ2-7; 10 bases agree with TRBD1. This CDR3 is CASGTRQGASEQYF. CDR3 DNA: TGTGCCAGCGGGACTAGACAGGGGGCCAGCGAGCAGTACTTC.